This T cell receptor beta chain was obtained from a study of technical replicates of blood from a few donors. Clones were sequenced by immunoSEQ multiplex PCR, and TCRdb holds only the in-frame ones, with some missing. The table lists tens of thousands of clones, approximately 94% of them singletons. The germline V gene encodes CDR1 SEHNR and CDR2 FQNEAQ (reference sequence). The CDR3 contains 17 residues. After removal of 5 bases from V and 3 bases from J, the junction contained 11 bases not matched to a gene. Sequenced: T cells isolated from PBMCs. The chain links TRBV7-9 to TRBJ2-1, with 9 positions matching TRBD1. This TCR was recovered from a human donor in good health. Written as DNA, the CDR3 is TGTGCCAGCAGCCCACGGTCCGGGGACAGGGTCTACAATGAGCAGTTCTTC. Its translation: CASSPRSGDRVYNEQFF.